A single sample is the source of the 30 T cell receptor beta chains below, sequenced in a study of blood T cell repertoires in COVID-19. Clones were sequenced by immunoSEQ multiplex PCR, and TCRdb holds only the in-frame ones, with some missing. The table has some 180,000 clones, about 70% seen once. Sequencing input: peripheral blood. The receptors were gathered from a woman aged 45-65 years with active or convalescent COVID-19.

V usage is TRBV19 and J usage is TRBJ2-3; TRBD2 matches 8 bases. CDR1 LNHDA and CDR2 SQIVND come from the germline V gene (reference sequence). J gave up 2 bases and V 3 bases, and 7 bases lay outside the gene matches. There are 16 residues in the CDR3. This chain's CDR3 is CASSMVVAGNTDTQYF. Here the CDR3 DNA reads TGTGCCAGTAGTATGGTGGTAGCGGGGAACACAGATACGCAGTATTTT.

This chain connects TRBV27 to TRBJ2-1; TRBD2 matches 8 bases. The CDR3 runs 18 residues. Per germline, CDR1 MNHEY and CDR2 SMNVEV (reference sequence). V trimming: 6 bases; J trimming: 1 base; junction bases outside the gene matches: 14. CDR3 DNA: TGTGCCAGCAGAGGGGCCGGCAAGGCGGGAGGTTCCTACAATGAGCAGTTCTTC. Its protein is CASRGAGKAGGSYNEQFF.

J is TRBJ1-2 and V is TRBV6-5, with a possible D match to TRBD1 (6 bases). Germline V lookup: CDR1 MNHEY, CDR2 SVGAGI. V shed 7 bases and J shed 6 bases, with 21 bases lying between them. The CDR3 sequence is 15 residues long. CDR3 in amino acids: CASTQLTRGHDGYTF. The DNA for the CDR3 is TGTGCCAGCACCCAACTAACCAGGGGCCACGATGGCTACACCTTC.

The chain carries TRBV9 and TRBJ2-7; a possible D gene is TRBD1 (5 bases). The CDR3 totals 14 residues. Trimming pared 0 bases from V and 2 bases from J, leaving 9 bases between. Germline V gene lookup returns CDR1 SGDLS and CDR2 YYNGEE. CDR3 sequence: CASSVAVTAYEQYF. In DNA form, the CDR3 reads TGTGCCAGCAGCGTAGCTGTGACAGCCTACGAGCAGTACTTC. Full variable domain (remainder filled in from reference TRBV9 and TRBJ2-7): DSGVTQTPKHLITATGQRVTLRCSPRSGDLSVYWYQQSLDQGLQFLIQYYNGEERAKGNILERFSAQQFPDLHSELNLSSLELGDSALYFCASSVAVTAYEQYFGPGTRLTVT.

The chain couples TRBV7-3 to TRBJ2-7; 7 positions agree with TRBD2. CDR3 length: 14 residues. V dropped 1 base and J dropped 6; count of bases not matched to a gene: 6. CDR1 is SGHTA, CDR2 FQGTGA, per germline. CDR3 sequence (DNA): TGTGCCAGCAGCTTAAGAAGGGCTAGCGGCGAGCAGTACTTC. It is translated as CASSLRRASGEQYF.

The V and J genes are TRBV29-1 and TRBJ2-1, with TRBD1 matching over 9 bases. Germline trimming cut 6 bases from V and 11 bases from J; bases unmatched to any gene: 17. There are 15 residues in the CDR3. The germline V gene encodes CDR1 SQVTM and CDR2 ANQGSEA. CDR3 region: CSVPGQGVIQGQQFF. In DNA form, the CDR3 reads TGCAGCGTCCCGGGACAGGGTGTTATCCAAGGGCAGCAGTTCTTC.

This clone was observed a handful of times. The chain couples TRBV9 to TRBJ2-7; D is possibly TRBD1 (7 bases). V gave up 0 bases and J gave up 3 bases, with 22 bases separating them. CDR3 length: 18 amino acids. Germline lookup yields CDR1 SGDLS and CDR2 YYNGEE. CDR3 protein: CASSVGQGGHITLYEQYF. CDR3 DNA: TGTGCCAGCAGCGTAGGGCAGGGGGGTCACATCACACTCTACGAGCAGTACTTC. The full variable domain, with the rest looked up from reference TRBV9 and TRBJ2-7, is DSGVTQTPKHLITATGQRVTLRCSPRSGDLSVYWYQQSLDQGLQFLIQYYNGEERAKGNILERFSAQQFPDLHSELNLSSLELGDSALYFCASSVGQGGHITLYEQYFGPGTRLTVT.

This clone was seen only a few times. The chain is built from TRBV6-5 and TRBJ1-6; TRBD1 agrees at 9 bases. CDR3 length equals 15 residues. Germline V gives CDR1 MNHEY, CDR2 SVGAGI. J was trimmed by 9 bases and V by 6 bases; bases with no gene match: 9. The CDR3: CASRSEDRGSSPLHF. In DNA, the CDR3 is TGTGCCAGCAGGTCCGAGGACAGGGGTAGTTCACCCCTCCACTTT.

The CDR3 nucleotides read TGTGCCAGCAGGGTGCTAGACGGGGAGCTGTTTTTT. Translating it yields CASRVLDGELFF. The chain employs TRBV12-3 or TRBV12-4 and TRBJ2-2; D gene unclear. V shed 6 bases and J shed 7 bases, with 9 bases lying between them. CDR3 length equals 12 residues.

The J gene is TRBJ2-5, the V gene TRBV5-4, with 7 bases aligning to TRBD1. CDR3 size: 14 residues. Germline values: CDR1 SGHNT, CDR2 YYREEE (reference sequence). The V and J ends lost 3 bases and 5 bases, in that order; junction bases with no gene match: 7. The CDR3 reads CASSSPTGPETQYF. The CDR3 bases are TGTGCCAGCAGCTCCCCGACAGGGCCCGAGACCCAGTACTTC.

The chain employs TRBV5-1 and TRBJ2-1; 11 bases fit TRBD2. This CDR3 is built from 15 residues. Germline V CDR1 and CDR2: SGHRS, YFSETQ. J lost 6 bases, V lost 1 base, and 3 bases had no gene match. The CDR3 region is CASSLSLAGGNEQFF. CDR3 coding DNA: TGCGCCAGCAGCTTGTCCCTAGCGGGAGGCAATGAGCAGTTCTTC.

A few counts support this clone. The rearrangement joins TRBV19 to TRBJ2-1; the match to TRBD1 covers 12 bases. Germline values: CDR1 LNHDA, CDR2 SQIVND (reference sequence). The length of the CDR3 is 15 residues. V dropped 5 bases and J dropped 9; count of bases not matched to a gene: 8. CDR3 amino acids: CASSFTGTGGSEQFF. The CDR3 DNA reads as TGTGCCAGTAGTTTTACCGGGACAGGGGGCAGTGAGCAGTTCTTC. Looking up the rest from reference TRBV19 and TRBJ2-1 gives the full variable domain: DGGITQSPKYLFRKEGQNVTLSCEQNLNHDAMYWYRQDPGQGLRLIYYSQIVNDFQKGDIAEGYSVSREKKESFPLTVTSAQKNPTAFYLCASSFTGTGGSEQFFGPGTRLTVL.

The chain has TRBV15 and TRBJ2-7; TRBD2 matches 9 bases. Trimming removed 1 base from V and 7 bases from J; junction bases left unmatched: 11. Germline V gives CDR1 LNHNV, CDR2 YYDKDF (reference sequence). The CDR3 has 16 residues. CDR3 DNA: TGTGCCACCAGCAGAGCGGGCGGGGGGGTACCTACAGAGCAGTACTTC. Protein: CATSRAGGGVPTEQYF.

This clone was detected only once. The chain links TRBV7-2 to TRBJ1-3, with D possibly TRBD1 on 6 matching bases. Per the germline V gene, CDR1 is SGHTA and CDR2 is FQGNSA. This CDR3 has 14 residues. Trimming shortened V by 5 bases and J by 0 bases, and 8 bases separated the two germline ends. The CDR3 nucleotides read TGTGCCAGCAGCACAGGGTTCTCTGGAAACACCATATATTTT. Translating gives CASSTGFSGNTIYF. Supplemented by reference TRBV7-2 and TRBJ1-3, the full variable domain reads GAGVSQSPSNKVTEKGKDVELRCDPISGHTALYWYRQSLGQGLEFLIYFQGNSAPDKSGLPSDRFSAERTGGSVSTLTIQRTQQEDSAVYLCASSTGFSGNTIYFGEGSWLTVV.

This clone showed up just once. CDR3 region: CASSLSGSANYGYTF. The CDR3 DNA sequence: TGCGCCAGCAGCTTGTCCGGGTCCGCTAACTATGGCTACACCTTC. V and J are TRBV5-1 and TRBJ1-2; no definite D call. Germline lookup yields CDR1 SGHRS and CDR2 YFSETQ. The CDR3 is 15 residues long. Trimming stripped 1 base from V and 0 bases from J, with 10 bases between.

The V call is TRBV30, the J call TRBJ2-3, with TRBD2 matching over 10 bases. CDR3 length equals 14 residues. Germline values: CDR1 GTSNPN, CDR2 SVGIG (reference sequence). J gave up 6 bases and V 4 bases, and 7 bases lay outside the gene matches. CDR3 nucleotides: TGTGCCTGGATCCTAGCGGGGGCAGGGGATACGCAGTATTTT. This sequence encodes CAWILAGAGDTQYF. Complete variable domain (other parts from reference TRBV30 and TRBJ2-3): SQTIHQWPATLVQPVGSPLSLECTVEGTSNPNLYWYRQAAGRGLQLLFYSVGIGQISSEVPQNLSASRPQDRQFILSSKKLLLSDSGFYLCAWILAGAGDTQYFGPGTRLTVL.

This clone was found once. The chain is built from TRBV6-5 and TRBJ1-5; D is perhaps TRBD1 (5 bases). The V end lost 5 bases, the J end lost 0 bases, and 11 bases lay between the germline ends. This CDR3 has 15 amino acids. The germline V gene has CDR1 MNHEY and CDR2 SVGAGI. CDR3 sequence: CASSPGGYSNQPQHF. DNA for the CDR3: TGTGCCAGCAGTCCCGGGGGATATAGCAATCAGCCCCAGCATTTT.

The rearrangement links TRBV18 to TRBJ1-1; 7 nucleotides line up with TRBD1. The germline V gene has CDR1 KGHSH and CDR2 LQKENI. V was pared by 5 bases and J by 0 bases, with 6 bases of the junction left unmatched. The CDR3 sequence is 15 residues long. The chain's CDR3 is CASSIRTGMNTEAFF. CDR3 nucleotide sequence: TGTGCCAGCTCAATCCGGACAGGCATGAACACTGAAGCTTTCTTT.

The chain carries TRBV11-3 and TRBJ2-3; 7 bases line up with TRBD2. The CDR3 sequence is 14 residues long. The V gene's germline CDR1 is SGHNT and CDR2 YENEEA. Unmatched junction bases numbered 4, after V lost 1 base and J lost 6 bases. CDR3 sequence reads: CASSLGRGSDTQYF. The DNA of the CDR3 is TGTGCCAGCAGCTTAGGTCGCGGGAGTGATACGCAGTATTTT.

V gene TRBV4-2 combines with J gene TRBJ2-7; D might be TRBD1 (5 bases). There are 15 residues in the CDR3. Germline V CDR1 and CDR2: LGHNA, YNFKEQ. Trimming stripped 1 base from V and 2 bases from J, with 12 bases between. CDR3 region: CASSQATGYTYEQYF. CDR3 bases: TGTGCCAGCAGCCAAGCCACAGGTTACACCTACGAGCAGTACTTC.

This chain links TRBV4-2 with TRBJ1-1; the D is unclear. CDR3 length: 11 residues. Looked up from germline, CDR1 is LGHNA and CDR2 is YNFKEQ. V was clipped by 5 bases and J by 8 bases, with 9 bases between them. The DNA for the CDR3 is TGTGCCAGCAGCACCGGGAACGAAGCTTTCTTT. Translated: CASSTGNEAFF.

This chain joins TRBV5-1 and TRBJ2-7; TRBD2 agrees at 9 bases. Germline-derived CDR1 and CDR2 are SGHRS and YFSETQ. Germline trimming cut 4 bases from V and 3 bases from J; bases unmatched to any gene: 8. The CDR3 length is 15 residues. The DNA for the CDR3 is TGCGCCAGCAGCCCAGGACTAGCGTCAATCTACGAGCAGTACTTC. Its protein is CASSPGLASIYEQYF. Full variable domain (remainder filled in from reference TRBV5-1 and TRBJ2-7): KAGVTQTPRYLIKTRGQQVTLSCSPISGHRSVSWYQQTPGQGLQFLFEYFSETQRNKGNFPGRFSGRQFSNSRSEMNVSTLELGDSALYLCASSPGLASIYEQYFGPGTRLTVT.

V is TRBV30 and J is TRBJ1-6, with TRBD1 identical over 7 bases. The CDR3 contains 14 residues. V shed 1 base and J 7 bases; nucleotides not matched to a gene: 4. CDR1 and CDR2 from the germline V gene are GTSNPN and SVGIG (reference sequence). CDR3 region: CAWSARGRNSPLHF. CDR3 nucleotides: TGTGCCTGGAGTGCAAGGGGGCGAAATTCACCCCTCCACTTT. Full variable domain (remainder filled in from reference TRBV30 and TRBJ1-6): SQTIHQWPATLVQPVGSPLSLECTVEGTSNPNLYWYRQAAGRGLQLLFYSVGIGQISSEVPQNLSASRPQDRQFILSSKKLLLSDSGFYLCAWSARGRNSPLHFGNGTRLTVT.

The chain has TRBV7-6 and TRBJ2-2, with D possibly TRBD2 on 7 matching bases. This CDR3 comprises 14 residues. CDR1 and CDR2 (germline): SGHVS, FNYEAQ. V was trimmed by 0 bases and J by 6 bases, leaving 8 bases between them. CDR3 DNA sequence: TGTGCCAGCAGCTTAGCGGGGGGGCCCGGGGAGCTGTTTTTT. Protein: CASSLAGGPGELFF.

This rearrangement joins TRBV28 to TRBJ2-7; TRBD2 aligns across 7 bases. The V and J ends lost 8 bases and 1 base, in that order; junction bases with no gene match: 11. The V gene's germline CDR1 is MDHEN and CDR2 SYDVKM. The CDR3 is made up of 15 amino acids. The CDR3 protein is CASGLVVAGSYEQYF. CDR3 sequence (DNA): TGTGCCAGCGGCCTCGTAGTAGCGGGTTCCTACGAGCAGTACTTC.

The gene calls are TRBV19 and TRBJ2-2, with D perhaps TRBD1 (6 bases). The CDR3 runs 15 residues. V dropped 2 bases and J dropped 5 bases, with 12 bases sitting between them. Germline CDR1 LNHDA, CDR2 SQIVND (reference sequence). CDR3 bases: TGTGCCAGTAGTATACCGACAGGTGGTACCGGGGAGCTGTTTTTT. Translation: CASSIPTGGTGELFF.

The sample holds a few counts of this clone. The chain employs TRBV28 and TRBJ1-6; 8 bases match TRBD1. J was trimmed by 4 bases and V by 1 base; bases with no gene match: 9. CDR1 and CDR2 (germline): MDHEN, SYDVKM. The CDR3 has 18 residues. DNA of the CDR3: TGTGCCAGCAGTTTATACGGACAGGGAGGGGGTTATAATTCACCCCTCCACTTT. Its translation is CASSLYGQGGGYNSPLHF.

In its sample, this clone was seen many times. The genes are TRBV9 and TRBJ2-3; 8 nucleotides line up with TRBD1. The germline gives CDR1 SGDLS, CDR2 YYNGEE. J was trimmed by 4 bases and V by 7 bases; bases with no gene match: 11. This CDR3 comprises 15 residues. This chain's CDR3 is CASRPAGGLADTQYF. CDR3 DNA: TGTGCCAGCCGCCCAGCAGGGGGCTTGGCAGATACGCAGTATTTT.

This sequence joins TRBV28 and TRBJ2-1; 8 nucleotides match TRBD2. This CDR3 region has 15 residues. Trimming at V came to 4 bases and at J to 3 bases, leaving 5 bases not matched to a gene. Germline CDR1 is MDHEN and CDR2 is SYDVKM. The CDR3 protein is CASSSSGTSYNEQFF. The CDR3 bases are TGTGCCAGCAGTTCTTCAGGGACTAGCTACAATGAGCAGTTCTTC.

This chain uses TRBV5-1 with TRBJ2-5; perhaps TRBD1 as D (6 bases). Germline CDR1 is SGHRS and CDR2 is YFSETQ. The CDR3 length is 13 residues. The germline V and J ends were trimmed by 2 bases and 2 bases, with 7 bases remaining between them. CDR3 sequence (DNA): TGCGCCAGCAGCTTTACAGGGCAAGAGACCCAGTACTTC. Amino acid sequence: CASSFTGQETQYF. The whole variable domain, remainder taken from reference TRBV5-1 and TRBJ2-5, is KAGVTQTPRYLIKTRGQQVTLSCSPISGHRSVSWYQQTPGQGLQFLFEYFSETQRNKGNFPGRFSGRQFSNSRSEMNVSTLELGDSALYLCASSFTGQETQYFGPGTRLLVL.